Following are 25 T cell receptor beta chains from one sample sequenced in a study of graft-versus-host responses after intestinal transplantation. Some clones are missing from TCRdb's copy, which holds only in-frame ones; the method was immunoSEQ multiplex PCR. The sample lists some 39,000 clones, more than 85% occurring once. This material consisted of PBMCs, taken 700 to 850 days after intestinal transplantation. The receptor source for this set is a human patient who received an intestinal transplant, so some T cells may come from the graft donor.

The rearrangement joins TRBV9 to TRBJ2-1, with a weak D call TRBD2 (5 bases). Germline CDR1 is SGDLS and CDR2 is YYNGEE. Trimming stripped 5 bases from V and 4 bases from J, with 19 bases between. The length of the CDR3 is 16 residues. CDR3 nucleotide sequence: TGTGCCAGCAGTTCGCCCGGGGTCCCGAATTACAATGAGCAGTTCTTC. Amino acids: CASSSPGVPNYNEQFF.

This clone was counted once. The chain is built from TRBV10-3 and TRBJ2-5; 7 nucleotides line up with TRBD1. This CDR3 is built from 16 residues. Germline assignment: CDR1 ENHRY and CDR2 SYGVKD. With 6 bases clipped from V and 5 bases from J, the junction kept 15 bases outside the gene matches. This CDR3 reads CAISHPGQTGDETQYF. CDR3 coding DNA: TGTGCCATCAGCCATCCAGGTCAAACAGGGGACGAGACCCAGTACTTC.

This chain links TRBV7-7 with TRBJ2-5, with a possible D match to TRBD2 (6 bases). The CDR3 runs to 15 residues. Germline CDR1 is SSHAT and CDR2 is FNYEAQ (reference sequence). The V end lost 2 bases, the J end lost 5 bases, and 15 bases lay between the germline ends. CDR3 sequence: CASSLRRGTGETQYF. CDR3 coding DNA: TGTGCCAGCAGCTTACGGCGGGGCACCGGGGAGACCCAGTACTTC. Drawing the rest from reference TRBV7-7 and TRBJ2-5, the complete variable domain is GAGVSQSPRYKVTKRGQDVTLRCDPISSHATLYWYQQALGQGPEFLTYFNYEAQPDKSGLPSDRFSAERPEGSISTLTIQRTEQRDSAMYRCASSLRRGTGETQYFGPGTRLLVL.

This chain connects TRBV5-5 to TRBJ2-6; the D is unclear. V dropped 4 bases and J dropped 4 bases, with 6 bases sitting between them. Germline V gene sequence: CDR1 SGHKS, CDR2 YYEKEE (reference sequence). The CDR3 is 13 amino acids. CDR3 sequence: CASSPGGANVLTF. As DNA, the CDR3 is TGTGCCAGCAGCCCCGGGGGGGCCAACGTCCTGACTTTC.

The genes are TRBV28 and TRBJ1-3; 8 nucleotides match TRBD1. The V gene's germline CDR1 is MDHEN and CDR2 SYDVKM. The CDR3 is made up of 17 amino acids. The trim removed 2 bases at V and 2 bases at J, leaving 8 bases unmatched. CDR3 nucleotides: TGTGCCAGCAGTTTACTACGAGGACAGGGACCTGGAAACACCATATATTTT. Translating it yields CASSLLRGQGPGNTIYF.

This clone was seen once. The rearrangement joins TRBV4-1 to TRBJ1-1; D gene unclear. The CDR3 is 15 residues long. V lost 0 bases and J lost 0, with 8 bases in between. Germline CDR1 MGHRA, CDR2 YSYEKL. This CDR3 reads CASSQEVELNTEAFF. As DNA, the CDR3 is TGCGCCAGCAGCCAAGAAGTGGAACTGAACACTGAAGCTTTCTTT.

This chain links TRBV6-5 with TRBJ1-5, with 7 bases that match TRBD1. V trimming: 5 bases; J trimming: 6 bases; junction bases outside the gene matches: 7. Looked up from germline, CDR1 is MNHEY and CDR2 is SVGAGI. This CDR3 region has 14 residues. In nucleotides, the CDR3 is TGTGCCAGCAGTACAGGGGAGGTAAGTCAGCCCCAGCATTTT. Translated, it gives CASSTGEVSQPQHF.

This chain joins TRBV6-6 and TRBJ2-5; 10 nucleotides align to TRBD2. Trimming removed 6 bases from V and 3 bases from J; junction bases left unmatched: 4. The germline V gene has CDR1 MNHNY and CDR2 SVGAGI (reference sequence). This CDR3 has 14 amino acids. CDR3 DNA sequence: TGTGCCAGCAGACAACTAGCGGGGAAAGAGACCCAGTACTTC. It specifies CASRQLAGKETQYF.

The chain carries TRBV9 and TRBJ2-5, with D uncertain. Germline V gives CDR1 SGDLS, CDR2 YYNGEE. The CDR3 spans 15 residues. Trimming cost V 3 bases and J 0 bases, with 12 bases left between them. CDR3 protein: CASSETSRYQETQYF. CDR3 bases: TGTGCCAGCAGCGAAACTTCCAGGTACCAAGAGACCCAGTACTTC.

The rearrangement joins TRBV10-1 to TRBJ2-7, with D perhaps TRBD2 (5 bases). Germline CDR1 reads WNHNN; CDR2 reads SYGVQD (reference sequence). Trimming shortened V by 5 bases and J by 6 bases, and 11 bases separated the two germline ends. CDR3 length: 12 residues. The CDR3 region is CASSPEGGEQYF. DNA for the CDR3: TGCGCCAGCAGTCCTGAGGGTGGCGAGCAGTACTTC.

The chain is built from TRBV25-1 and TRBJ1-1; 8 bases match TRBD1. J gave up 10 bases and V 4 bases, and 5 bases lay outside the gene matches. Germline values: CDR1 MGHDK, CDR2 SYGVNS. The CDR3 loop spans 12 amino acids. The CDR3 reads CASSGDRSGAFF. The CDR3 DNA is TGTGCCAGCAGTGGGGACAGGTCCGGAGCTTTCTTT.

This chain joins TRBV6-9 and TRBJ1-1; possible D gene TRBD1, 5 bases. The V gene's germline CDR1 is MNHGY and CDR2 SVAAGI. V was clipped by 3 bases and J by 11 bases, with 16 bases between them. The CDR3 contains 13 residues. Here the CDR3 DNA reads TGTGCCAGCAGTTACTCGAGTCGACAGCTGGCTTTCTTT. It codes for CASSYSSRQLAFF.

The V call is TRBV7-2, the J call TRBJ1-3; D call uncertain. V lost 2 bases to trimming and J lost 0 bases, with 5 bases between them. The CDR3 has 14 amino acids. The germline V gene has CDR1 SGHTA and CDR2 FQGNSA. The CDR3 nucleotides are TGTGCCAGCAGCTTATTGAACTCTGGAAACACCATATATTTT. Amino acids: CASSLLNSGNTIYF. Drawing the rest from reference TRBV7-2 and TRBJ1-3, the complete variable domain is GAGVSQSPSNKVTEKGKDVELRCDPISGHTALYWYRQSLGQGLEFLIYFQGNSAPDKSGLPSDRFSAERTGGSVSTLTIQRTQQEDSAVYLCASSLLNSGNTIYFGEGSWLTVV.

This chain links TRBV5-1 with TRBJ2-5, with D possibly matching TRBD2 (7 bases). This CDR3 has 14 residues. With 0 bases removed from V and 4 bases from J, the gap between germline ends came to 10 bases. The germline V gene encodes CDR1 SGHRS and CDR2 YFSETQ. Written as DNA, the CDR3 is TGCGCCAGCAGCTTGGAGGGGGGGGCAGAGACCCAGTACTTC. It encodes CASSLEGGAETQYF.

The chain links TRBV19 to TRBJ2-1; 7 bases are shared with TRBD2. The V gene end was trimmed by 5 bases and the J gene end by 0 bases; junction bases not matched to a gene: 10. From germline, CDR1 is LNHDA and CDR2 SQIVND (reference sequence). The CDR3 is 17 residues long. The CDR3 sequence is CASSGDSGPYSYNEQFF. In DNA form, the CDR3 reads TGTGCCAGTAGTGGGGATAGCGGGCCCTACTCCTACAATGAGCAGTTCTTC.

This clone was detected only a few times. This rearrangement joins TRBV4-2 to TRBJ2-4; a possible D gene is TRBD1 (5 bases). Germline CDR1 and CDR2: LGHNA and YNFKEQ. V lost 0 bases, J lost 8 bases, and 5 bases lay in between. The CDR3 extends over 12 amino acids. Written as DNA, the CDR3 is TGTGCCAGCAGCCAAGACAGGGACATTCAGTACTTC. The encoded protein is CASSQDRDIQYF.

This clone has only a few counts. CDR3 region: CASSFPGNYEQYF. The DNA for the CDR3 is TGTGCCAGCAGCTTTCCGGGGAACTACGAGCAGTACTTC. This chain uses TRBV13 with TRBJ2-7; maybe TRBD2 (5 bases). Germline CDR1 reads PRHDT; CDR2 reads FYEKMQ (reference sequence). V was cut by 3 bases and J by 3 bases, with 9 bases left in between. The length of the CDR3 is 13 residues.

V gene TRBV19 combines with J gene TRBJ2-3, with D possibly being TRBD1 (6 bases). V was clipped by 4 bases and J by 2 bases, with 7 bases between them. From germline, CDR1 is LNHDA and CDR2 SQIVND (reference sequence). The length of the CDR3 is 13 residues. The DNA of the CDR3 is TGTGCCAGTAGTACAGGGGCCACAGATACGCAGTATTTT. Encoded protein: CASSTGATDTQYF.

The rearrangement uses TRBV29-1 and TRBJ1-5; possibly TRBD1 for D (5 bases). The CDR3 is 17 amino acids. Trimming stripped 3 bases from V and 0 bases from J, with 18 bases between. In germline, CDR1 is SQVTM, CDR2 ANQGSEA. The CDR3 coding sequence is TGCAGCGTTGACGCTGCGGGGCGGCGATATAGCAATCAGCCCCAGCATTTT. Residues: CSVDAAGRRYSNQPQHF. Full variable domain (outside the CDR3, taken from reference TRBV29-1 and TRBJ1-5): SAVISQKPSRDICQRGTSLTIQCQVDSQVTMMFWYRQQPGQSLTLIATANQGSEATYESGFVIDKFPISRPNLTFSTLTVSNMSPEDSSIYLCSVDAAGRRYSNQPQHFGDGTRLSIL.

As regards this clone: This CDR3 is also generated by other DNA sequences in the sample. The rearrangement uses TRBV28 and TRBJ2-7; TRBD2 might be the D (5 bases). The CDR3 runs to 12 residues. V gave up 6 bases and J gave up 4 bases, with 10 bases separating them. CDR1 and CDR2 from the germline V gene are MDHEN and SYDVKM. The CDR3 loop is CASSRTSYEQYF. DNA of the CDR3: TGTGCCAGCAGCCGGACTTCATACGAGCAGTACTTC.

The V and J genes are TRBV7-2 and TRBJ2-5, with 14 bases identical to TRBD2. V lost 4 bases, J lost 5 bases, and 12 bases stayed unmatched. CDR3 length: 18 amino acids. The V gene's germline CDR1 is SGHTA and CDR2 FQGNSA. CDR3 nucleotides: TGTGCCAGCAGCTCAAACCCGGGACTAGCGGGGGCCGGGGAGACCCAGTACTTC. It translates to CASSSNPGLAGAGETQYF.

This clone is a singleton in its sample. V and J are TRBV5-1 and TRBJ2-2; a weak D match, TRBD1 (6 bases). CDR1 is SGHRS and CDR2 is YFSETQ in the germline V gene. The CDR3 has 17 residues. V was pared by 2 bases and J by 4 bases, with 18 bases between. The CDR3 sequence: CASSFAGTPSGTGELFF. The CDR3 DNA follows: TGCGCCAGCAGCTTCGCTGGGACACCAAGCGGCACCGGGGAGCTGTTTTTT. The entire variable domain, with the rest obtained from reference TRBV5-1 and TRBJ2-2, is as follows: KAGVTQTPRYLIKTRGQQVTLSCSPISGHRSVSWYQQTPGQGLQFLFEYFSETQRNKGNFPGRFSGRQFSNSRSEMNVSTLELGDSALYLCASSFAGTPSGTGELFFGEGSRLTVL.

The chain combines TRBV18 with TRBJ2-2; a possible D gene is TRBD1 (6 bases). The germline CDR1 and CDR2 sequences are KGHSH and LQKENI. The V gene lost 1 base and the J gene lost 4 bases, with 10 bases spanning the gap. The CDR3 has 15 amino acids. The CDR3 DNA is TGTGCCAGCTCACCACTTCAGGGGAGCACCGGGGAGCTGTTTTTT. Its translation is CASSPLQGSTGELFF.

This clone was seen only once. The CDR3 reads CASSYPPKGEGEAFF. The CDR3 bases are TGTGCCAGCAGTTACCCCCCAAAGGGGGAGGGAGAAGCTTTCTTT. The chain carries TRBV6-5 and TRBJ1-1, with D maybe TRBD1 (6 bases). This CDR3 is 15 amino acids long. V was shortened by 2 bases and J by 8 bases, with 18 bases between the two germline ends. CDR1 MNHEY and CDR2 SVGAGI come from the germline V gene.

The chain recombines TRBV12-5 with TRBJ2-5; D not certain. The CDR3 totals 11 residues. Trimming removed 5 bases from V and 3 bases from J, with 4 bases in between. CDR1 and CDR2 from the germline V gene are LGHNT and FRNRAP. Here the CDR3 DNA reads TGTGCTAGTGGTATTAAAGAGACCCAGTACTTC. Encoded protein: CASGIKETQYF.